This passage covers 15 T cell receptor beta chains from one sample sequenced in a study of cytomegalovirus exposure and HLA in healthy donors. TCRdb's copy holds only in-frame clones and misses some; the assay was immunoSEQ multiplex PCR. Of 95,000 to 150,000 clones detected, 88% appear once; the ten largest clones hold about 6%. The source material was PBMCs. The receptors come from a woman between 18 and 29 years old in good health and CMV-seropositive.

The chain is built from TRBV19 and TRBJ1-5; D remains unclear. The CDR3 covers 14 residues. CDR1 is LNHDA and CDR2 is SQIVND in the germline V gene (reference sequence). Trimming shortened V by 3 bases and J by 2 bases, and 8 bases separated the two germline ends. The DNA of the CDR3 is TGTGCCAGTAGTATTATCCAGGGCAATCAGCCCCAGCATTTT. This translates into CASSIIQGNQPQHF.

This rearrangement joins TRBV7-3 to TRBJ1-1; no firm D call. The V end was cut by 3 bases, the J end by 0 bases, with 5 bases between. The CDR3 length is 13 residues. Germline loops: CDR1 SGHTA, CDR2 FQGTGA. The CDR3 is CASSFGMNTEAFF. CDR3 in DNA: TGTGCCAGCAGCTTTGGCATGAACACTGAAGCTTTCTTT.

The CDR3 sequence: CSAKRETQYF. The CDR3 DNA reads TGCAGTGCGAAGCGGGAGACCCAGTACTTC. This rearrangement joins TRBV20-1 to TRBJ2-5, with D perhaps TRBD2 (5 bases). CDR3 length: 10 residues. Trimming removed 6 bases from V and 5 bases from J, with 7 bases in between. Germline V lookup: CDR1 DFQATT, CDR2 SNEGSKA (reference sequence).

This rearrangement joins TRBV2 to TRBJ1-2, with 7 bases identical to TRBD1. Germline CDR1 SNHLY, CDR2 FYNNEI. J lost 6 bases, V lost 6 bases, and 7 bases had no gene match. The CDR3 runs to 13 residues. The CDR3 sequence is CASRDRWRDGYTF. The CDR3 nucleotides read TGTGCCAGCAGGGACAGGTGGAGAGATGGCTACACCTTC. Together with reference TRBV2 and TRBJ1-2, the CDR3 gives the full variable domain: EPEVTQTPSHQVTQMGQEVILRCVPISNHLYFYWYRQILGQKVEFLVSFYNNEISEKSEIFDDQFSVERPDGSNFTLKIRSTKLEDSAMYFCASRDRWRDGYTFGSGTRLTVV.

J is TRBJ2-3 and V is TRBV5-5; 10 positions match TRBD2. This CDR3 spans 16 amino acids. J lost 4 bases, V lost 5 bases, and 10 bases had no gene match. The V gene's germline CDR1 is SGHKS and CDR2 YYEKEE (reference sequence). CDR3 coding DNA: TGTGCCAGCAGTCTTGAGCGGGGGGGCGGGTCAGATACGCAGTATTTT. It specifies CASSLERGGGSDTQYF. Drawing the rest from reference TRBV5-5 and TRBJ2-3, the complete variable domain is DAGVTQSPTHLIKTRGQQVTLRCSPISGHKSVSWYQQVLGQGPQFIFQYYEKEERGRGNFPDRFSARQFPNYSSELNVNALLLGDSALYLCASSLERGGGSDTQYFGPGTRLTVL.

The CDR3 loop is CASSPGTTFQETQYF. The CDR3 region has the DNA TGTGCCAGCAGCCCCGGGACTACGTTTCAAGAGACCCAGTACTTC. This chain links TRBV4-2 with TRBJ2-5, with 7 bases lining up with TRBD2. Germline CDR1 LGHNA, CDR2 YNFKEQ. V gave up 4 bases and J gave up 2 bases; unmatched junction bases: 7. The CDR3 runs 15 residues.

The chain has TRBV27 and TRBJ1-5; D is uncertain. Germline CDR1 MNHEY, CDR2 SMNVEV (reference sequence). The length of the CDR3 is 11 residues. With 6 bases removed from V and 9 bases from J, the gap between germline ends came to 9 bases. The DNA of the CDR3 is TGTGCCAGCAGGGGGAGGAGGCCCCAGCATTTT. It translates to CASRGRRPQHF.

The chain is built from TRBV19 and TRBJ2-3; D not certain. The CDR3 consists of 14 residues. The germline V gene has CDR1 LNHDA and CDR2 SQIVND (reference sequence). Trimming cost V 5 bases and J 6 bases, with 15 bases left between them. CDR3 nucleotides: TGTGCCAGTAGTTACCGGCCTCAGGCGGATACGCAGTATTTT. Its protein product is CASSYRPQADTQYF.

This clone was seen just once. V is TRBV9 and J is TRBJ2-7; TRBD2 matches 11 bases. Germline trimming cut 4 bases from V and 0 bases from J; bases unmatched to any gene: 6. The germline V gene has CDR1 SGDLS and CDR2 YYNGEE. CDR3 size: 16 residues. The CDR3 DNA reads TGTGCCAGCAGCCCAGGTGGGACTAGCGGCTCCTACGAGCAGTACTTC. Amino acids: CASSPGGTSGSYEQYF.

The CDR3 sequence is CATSRARGTGANEQYF. In nucleotides, the CDR3 is TGTGCCACCAGCAGAGCCCGAGGGACAGGGGCCAACGAGCAGTACTTC. The rearrangement uses TRBV15 and TRBJ2-7; 10 nucleotides align to TRBD1. The germline V gene encodes CDR1 LNHNV and CDR2 YYDKDF (reference sequence). Germline trimming cut 1 base from V and 5 bases from J; bases unmatched to any gene: 8. CDR3 size: 16 residues.

The chain employs TRBV5-1 and TRBJ2-2; possible D gene TRBD1, 6 bases. Germline loops: CDR1 SGHRS, CDR2 YFSETQ. V lost 4 bases, J lost 0 bases, and 10 bases lay in between. The CDR3 loop spans 15 amino acids. The CDR3 loop reads CASSIGQSNTGELFF. DNA of the CDR3: TGCGCCAGCAGCATAGGACAGTCGAACACCGGGGAGCTGTTTTTT. The full variable domain, its missing parts supplied by reference TRBV5-1 and TRBJ2-2, is KAGVTQTPRYLIKTRGQQVTLSCSPISGHRSVSWYQQTPGQGLQFLFEYFSETQRNKGNFPGRFSGRQFSNSRSEMNVSTLELGDSALYLCASSIGQSNTGELFFGEGSRLTVL.

V gene TRBV6-5 combines with J gene TRBJ1-1, with 8 bases that match TRBD1. The CDR3 contains 13 residues. After removal of 5 bases from V and 4 bases from J, the junction contained 3 bases not matched to a gene. CDR1 is MNHEY and CDR2 is SVGAGI in the germline V gene. CDR3 sequence reads: CASSRQGLTEAFF. CDR3 coding DNA: TGTGCCAGCAGTAGACAGGGGCTCACTGAAGCTTTCTTT.

This clone was counted between two and nine times. The V and J genes are TRBV29-1 and TRBJ1-4; TRBD1 is a possible D gene (5 bases). This CDR3 comprises 14 residues. Trimming shortened V by 0 bases and J by 8 bases, and 13 bases separated the two germline ends. Germline V gene sequence: CDR1 SQVTM, CDR2 ANQGSEA. The CDR3 loop is CSVEDAGVGEKLFF. The CDR3 DNA is TGCAGCGTTGAAGACGCGGGGGTAGGCGAAAAACTGTTTTTT.

The chain has TRBV19 and TRBJ2-7; TRBD2 aligns across 13 bases. From germline, CDR1 is LNHDA and CDR2 SQIVND (reference sequence). V lost 1 base, J lost 2 bases, and 8 bases stayed unmatched. CDR3 length: 18 amino acids. The CDR3 DNA follows: TGTGCCAGTAGTATAGCCGGGACTAGCGGGAAGTCCGCCTACGAGCAGTACTTC. This translates into CASSIAGTSGKSAYEQYF.

The chain links TRBV6-5 to TRBJ2-3; 7 nucleotides line up with TRBD1. Germline CDR1 MNHEY, CDR2 SVGAGI. This CDR3 is built from 12 residues. V lost 6 bases, J lost 7 bases, and 4 bases stayed unmatched. This CDR3 reads CASRSTGNTQYF. The CDR3 region has the DNA TGTGCCAGCAGGTCGACAGGGAATACGCAGTATTTT.